These 19 T cell receptor beta chains originate from one sample sequenced in a study of shared T cell receptors in the human thymus. Only in-frame clones appear in the TCRdb table, and some are missing; sequencing was by immunoSEQ multiplex PCR. The table has around 68,000 clones, 90% to 95% seen once. The sequenced sample consisted of thymocytes. These TCRs come from a human donor.

The chain links TRBV4-3 to TRBJ2-4, with 8 positions matching TRBD2. The germline V gene encodes CDR1 LGHNA and CDR2 YSLEER. J was trimmed by 0 bases and V by 0 bases; bases with no gene match: 7. The CDR3 totals 18 residues. CDR3 DNA sequence: TGCGCCAGCAGCCAAGAGTCGGGGGGGGCCATAGCCAAAAACATTCAGTACTTC. It translates to CASSQESGGAIAKNIQYF.

The rearrangement joins TRBV9 to TRBJ1-1; no clear D gene. The germline V gene has CDR1 SGDLS and CDR2 YYNGEE. V was trimmed by 4 bases and J by 6 bases, leaving 16 bases between them. CDR3 length equals 14 residues. CDR3 residues: CASSPKSGFAEAFF. CDR3 DNA: TGTGCCAGCAGCCCCAAGTCGGGTTTCGCTGAAGCTTTCTTT.

The chain has TRBV7-4 and TRBJ2-5; weak D call: TRBD1 (6 bases). Germline CDR1 and CDR2: SGHVT and SQSDAQ. V was cut by 5 bases and J by 1 base, with 8 bases left in between. The CDR3 spans 13 residues. In DNA form, the CDR3 reads TGTGCCAGCAGCCGGGACACCCAAGAGACCCAGTACTTC. Translating gives CASSRDTQETQYF.

The chain combines TRBV4-1 with TRBJ1-6; D is unclear. The CDR3 has 18 residues. V was trimmed by 0 bases and J by 1 base, leaving 13 bases between them. CDR1 is MGHRA, CDR2 YSYEKL, per germline. The CDR3 bases are TGCGCCAGCAGCCAAGACGACCATCAAGAGTCCTATAATTCACCCCTCCACTTT. Amino acids: CASSQDDHQESYNSPLHF.

The chain uses TRBV7-9 and TRBJ1-1; D is unclear. The ends were cut back, 5 bases at V and 1 base at J, with 17 bases in the middle. Germline values: CDR1 SEHNR, CDR2 FQNEAQ (reference sequence). CDR3 length: 16 residues. CDR3 sequence reads: CASSPPSQRRNTEAFF. The CDR3 DNA reads TGTGCCAGCAGCCCGCCTTCCCAGCGGAGGAACACTGAAGCTTTCTTT.

The chain joins TRBV4-3 to TRBJ1-6; TRBD1 aligns across 8 bases. CDR3 size: 17 residues. J gave up 4 bases and V 3 bases, and 8 bases lay outside the gene matches. Germline CDR1 LGHNA, CDR2 YSLEER. CDR3 amino acids: CASSHKADRAYNSPLHF. The CDR3 DNA sequence: TGCGCCAGCAGCCACAAAGCGGACAGGGCTTATAATTCACCCCTCCACTTT.

V is TRBV14 and J is TRBJ1-4; 10 positions agree with TRBD1. V lost 0 bases, J lost 11 bases, and 6 bases stayed unmatched. Germline loops: CDR1 SGHDN, CDR2 FVKESK. This CDR3 has 15 residues. This CDR3 is CASSQEGDRGRKLFF. As DNA, the CDR3 is TGTGCCAGCAGCCAAGAGGGGGACAGGGGAAGGAAACTGTTTTTT. Looking up the rest from reference TRBV14 and TRBJ1-4 gives the full variable domain: EAGVTQFPSHSVIEKGQTVTLRCDPISGHDNLYWYRRVMGKEIKFLLHFVKESKQDESGMPNNRFLAERTGGTYSTLKVQPAELEDSGVYFCASSQEGDRGRKLFFGSGTQLSVL.

The chain employs TRBV9 and TRBJ2-7; no definite D call. Germline V CDR1 and CDR2: SGDLS, YYNGEE. This CDR3 has 13 residues. With 4 bases removed from V and 5 bases from J, the gap between germline ends came to 13 bases. DNA for the CDR3: TGTGCCAGCAGCCTGTACGATGCCCACGAGCAGTACTTC. This encodes CASSLYDAHEQYF. Drawing the rest from reference TRBV9 and TRBJ2-7, the complete variable domain is DSGVTQTPKHLITATGQRVTLRCSPRSGDLSVYWYQQSLDQGLQFLIQYYNGEERAKGNILERFSAQQFPDLHSELNLSSLELGDSALYFCASSLYDAHEQYFGPGTRLTVT.

The chain combines TRBV4-1 with TRBJ2-7, with 12 nucleotides matching TRBD1. The CDR3 runs to 19 residues. Trimming at V came to 2 bases and at J to 2 bases, leaving 13 bases not matched to a gene. Germline V gene sequence: CDR1 MGHRA, CDR2 YSYEKL. DNA of the CDR3: TGCGCCAGCAGCCAAAAAAAAGGGACAGGGGGCCATCCACCCTACGAGCAGTACTTC. Its translation is CASSQKKGTGGHPPYEQYF.

This clone appeared once. V and J are TRBV9 and TRBJ2-6; 9 positions agree with TRBD1. The V segment lost 2 bases and the J segment 4 bases; nucleotides outside the gene matches: 10. Germline CDR1 and CDR2: SGDLS and YYNGEE. The CDR3 is 18 residues long. The DNA of the CDR3 is TGTGCCAGCAGCGTGCGAACAGGGGGCAAAGGAGGGGCCAACGTCCTGACTTTC. Its protein is CASSVRTGGKGGANVLTF.

The chain joins TRBV5-1 to TRBJ1-2, with a weak D call TRBD1 (6 bases). V was shortened by 0 bases and J by 4 bases, with 13 bases between the two germline ends. The CDR3 runs 15 residues. The germline gives CDR1 SGHRS, CDR2 YFSETQ. DNA for the CDR3: TGCGCCAGCAGCTTGGGATACAGGGCACTCTATGGCTACACCTTC. It specifies CASSLGYRALYGYTF.

The chain employs TRBV6-9 and TRBJ2-7; 7 bases line up with TRBD1. V lost 6 bases, J lost 2 bases, and 4 bases stayed unmatched. The germline gives CDR1 MNHGY, CDR2 SVAAGI. The CDR3 has 13 amino acids. Written as DNA, the CDR3 is TGTGCCAGCAGCGTGGGACAGACCTACGAGCAGTACTTC. Encoded protein: CASSVGQTYEQYF.

The chain has TRBV4-3 and TRBJ2-5, with D hard to call. V dropped 0 bases and J dropped 0 bases, with 11 bases sitting between them. The CDR3 has 16 residues. CDR1 is LGHNA, CDR2 YSLEER, per germline. Written as DNA, the CDR3 is TGCGCCAGCAGCCAAGATGAGCAAGTAGACCAAGAGACCCAGTACTTC. Its translation is CASSQDEQVDQETQYF.

The chain combines TRBV4-1 with TRBJ2-2; a possible D gene is TRBD1 (6 bases). CDR1 is MGHRA and CDR2 is YSYEKL in the germline V gene. This CDR3 is built from 15 residues. Trimming left V 1 base short and J 8 bases short, with 14 bases between. The CDR3 DNA follows: TGCGCCAGCAGCCAAGCCTACAGGGTCACGGGGGAGCTGTTTTTT. Translation: CASSQAYRVTGELFF.

The V and J genes are TRBV5-6 and TRBJ2-7; 13 positions match TRBD2. V trimming: 0 bases; J trimming: 5 bases; junction bases outside the gene matches: 11. Looked up from germline, CDR1 is SGHDT and CDR2 is YYEEEE. The CDR3 length is 18 residues. CDR3 region: CASSLGLAGGKGGNEQYF. The CDR3 DNA reads TGTGCCAGCAGCTTGGGACTAGCGGGGGGTAAGGGCGGCAACGAGCAGTACTTC.

The CDR3 bases are TGTGCCAACAGACCCAGGGATGGGCCTGAAGCTTTCTTT. Translation: CANRPRDGPEAFF. This chain links TRBV2 with TRBJ1-1; a weak D match, TRBD1 (5 bases). The CDR3 runs 13 residues. Germline V gene data show CDR1 as SNHLY and CDR2 as FYNNEI. Trimming shortened V by 10 bases and J by 6 bases, and 18 bases separated the two germline ends.

The chain couples TRBV11-2 to TRBJ2-7; D is uncertain. Germline values: CDR1 SGHAT, CDR2 FQNNGV. With 2 bases removed from V and 2 bases from J, the gap between germline ends came to 13 bases. This CDR3 comprises 15 residues. Written as DNA, the CDR3 is TGTGCCAGCAGCTTATTCCCGACACTTACCTACGAGCAGTACTTC. The encoded protein is CASSLFPTLTYEQYF.

The V and J genes are TRBV7-9 and TRBJ2-5; D is perhaps TRBD2 (6 bases). The CDR3 is 16 amino acids. Trimming took off 1 base at V and 1 base at J, with 13 bases between the two ends. Germline CDR1 and CDR2: SEHNR and FQNEAQ (reference sequence). Written as DNA, the CDR3 is TGTGCCAGCAGCTTAGGTGGCGGGGTAGGCCAAGAGACCCAGTACTTC. This sequence encodes CASSLGGGVGQETQYF. Supplemented by reference TRBV7-9 and TRBJ2-5, the full variable domain reads DTGVSQNPRHKITKRGQNVTFRCDPISEHNRLYWYRQTLGQGPEFLTYFQNEAQLEKSRLLSDRFSAERPKGSFSTLEIQRTEQGDSAMYLCASSLGGGVGQETQYFGPGTRLLVL.

This chain joins TRBV7-9 and TRBJ1-2; D gene unclear. The CDR3 totals 14 residues. Germline V CDR1 and CDR2: SEHNR, FQNEAQ (reference sequence). With 1 base removed from V and 1 base from J, the gap between germline ends came to 7 bases. In nucleotides, the CDR3 is TGTGCCAGCAGCTTAGGGAGAGATAACTATGGCTACACCTTC. It yields the protein CASSLGRDNYGYTF.